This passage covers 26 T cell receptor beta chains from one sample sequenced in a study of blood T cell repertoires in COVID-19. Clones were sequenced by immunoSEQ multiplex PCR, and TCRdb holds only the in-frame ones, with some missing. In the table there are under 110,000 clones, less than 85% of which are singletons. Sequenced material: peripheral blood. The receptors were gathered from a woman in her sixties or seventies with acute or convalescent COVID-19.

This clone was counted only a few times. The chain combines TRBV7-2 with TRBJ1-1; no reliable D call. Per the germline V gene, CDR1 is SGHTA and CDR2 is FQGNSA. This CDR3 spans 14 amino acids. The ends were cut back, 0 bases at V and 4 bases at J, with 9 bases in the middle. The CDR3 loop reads CASSLARESTEAFF. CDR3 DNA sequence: TGTGCCAGCAGCTTAGCGAGGGAAAGCACTGAAGCTTTCTTT.

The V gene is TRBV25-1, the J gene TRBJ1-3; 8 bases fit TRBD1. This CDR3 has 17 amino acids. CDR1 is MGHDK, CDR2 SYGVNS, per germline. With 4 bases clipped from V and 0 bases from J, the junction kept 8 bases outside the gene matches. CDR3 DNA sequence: TGTGCCAGCAGTGCGTTGGACAGGGACTCCTCTGGAAACACCATATATTTT. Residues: CASSALDRDSSGNTIYF.

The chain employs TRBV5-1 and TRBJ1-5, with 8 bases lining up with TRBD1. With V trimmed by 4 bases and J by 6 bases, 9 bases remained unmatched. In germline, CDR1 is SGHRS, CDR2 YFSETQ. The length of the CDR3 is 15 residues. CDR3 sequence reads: CASSVLSGGGQPQHF. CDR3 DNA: TGCGCCAGCAGCGTGTTATCAGGGGGCGGTCAGCCCCAGCATTTT.

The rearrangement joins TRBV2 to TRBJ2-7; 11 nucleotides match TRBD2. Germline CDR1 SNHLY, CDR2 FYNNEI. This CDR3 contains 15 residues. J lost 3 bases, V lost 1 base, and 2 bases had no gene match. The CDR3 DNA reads TGTGCCAGCAGTGAAGACACTAGCGGGGGCTACGAGCAGTACTTC. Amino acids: CASSEDTSGGYEQYF.

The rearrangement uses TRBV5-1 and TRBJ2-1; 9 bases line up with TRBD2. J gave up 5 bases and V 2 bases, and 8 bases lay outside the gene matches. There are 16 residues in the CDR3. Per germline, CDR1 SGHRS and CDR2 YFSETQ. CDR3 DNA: TGCGCCAGCAGCTTTCTCTTAGCGGGGGACAACAATGAGCAGTTCTTC. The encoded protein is CASSFLLAGDNNEQFF.

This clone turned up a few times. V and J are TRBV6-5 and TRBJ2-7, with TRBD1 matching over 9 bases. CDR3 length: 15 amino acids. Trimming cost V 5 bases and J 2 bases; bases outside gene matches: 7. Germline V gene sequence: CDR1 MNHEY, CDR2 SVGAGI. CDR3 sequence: CASSRPGQGTYEQYF. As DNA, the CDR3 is TGTGCCAGCAGTCGACCGGGACAGGGAACCTACGAGCAGTACTTC.

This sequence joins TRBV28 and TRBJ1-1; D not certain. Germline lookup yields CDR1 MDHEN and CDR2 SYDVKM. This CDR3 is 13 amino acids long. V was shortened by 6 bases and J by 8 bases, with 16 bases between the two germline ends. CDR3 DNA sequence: TGTGCCAGCAGCCCGCAAACAGATGCCGAAGCTTTCTTT. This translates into CASSPQTDAEAFF. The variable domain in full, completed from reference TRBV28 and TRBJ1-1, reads DVKVTQSSRYLVKRTGEKVFLECVQDMDHENMFWYRQDPGLGLRLIYFSYDVKMKEKGDIPEGYSVSREKKERFSLILESASTNQTSMYLCASSPQTDAEAFFGQGTRLTVV.

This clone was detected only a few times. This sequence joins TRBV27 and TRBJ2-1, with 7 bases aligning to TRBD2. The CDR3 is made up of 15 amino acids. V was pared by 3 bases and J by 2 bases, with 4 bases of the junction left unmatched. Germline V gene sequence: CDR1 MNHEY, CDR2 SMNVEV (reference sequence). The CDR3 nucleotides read TGTGCCAGCAGTTTCGGGACTACAACCTACAATGAGCAGTTCTTC. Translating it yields CASSFGTTTYNEQFF.

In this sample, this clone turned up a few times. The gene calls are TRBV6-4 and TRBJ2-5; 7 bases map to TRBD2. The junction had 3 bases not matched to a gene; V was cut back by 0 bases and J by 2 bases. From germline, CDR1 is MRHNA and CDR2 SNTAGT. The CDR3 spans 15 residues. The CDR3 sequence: CASSDSGGGQETQYF. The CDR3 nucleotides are TGTGCCAGCAGTGACTCGGGCGGGGGACAAGAGACCCAGTACTTC.

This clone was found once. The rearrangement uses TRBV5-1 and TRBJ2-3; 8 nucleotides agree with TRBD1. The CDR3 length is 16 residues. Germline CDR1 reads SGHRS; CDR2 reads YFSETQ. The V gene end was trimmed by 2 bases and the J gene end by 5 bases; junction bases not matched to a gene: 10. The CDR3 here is CASSLEGQGSGDTQYF. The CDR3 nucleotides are TGCGCCAGCAGCTTAGAAGGACAGGGATCGGGAGATACGCAGTATTTT.

Here the CDR3 reads CASSDPGLATDTQYF. Here the CDR3 DNA reads TGTGCCAGCTCAGATCCGGGACTAGCAACAGATACGCAGTATTTT. This sequence joins TRBV18 and TRBJ2-3; the match to TRBD2 covers 9 bases. Germline-derived CDR1 and CDR2 are KGHSH and LQKENI. Losses at the gene ends were 5 bases for V and 3 bases for J; bases not matched to a gene: 6. This CDR3 has 15 amino acids.

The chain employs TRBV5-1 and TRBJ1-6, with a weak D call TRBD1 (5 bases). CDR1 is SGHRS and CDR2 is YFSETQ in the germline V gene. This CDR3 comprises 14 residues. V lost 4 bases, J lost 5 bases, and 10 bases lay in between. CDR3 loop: CASSIGQDNSPLHF. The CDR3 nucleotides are TGCGCCAGCAGCATCGGACAAGATAATTCACCCCTCCACTTT.

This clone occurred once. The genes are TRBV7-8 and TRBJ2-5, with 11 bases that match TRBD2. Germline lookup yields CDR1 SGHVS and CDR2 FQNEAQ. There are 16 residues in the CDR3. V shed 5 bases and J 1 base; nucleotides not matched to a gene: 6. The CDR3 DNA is TGTGCCAGCAGCCCGGGGACTAGCGGTATCCAAGAGACCCAGTACTTC. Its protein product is CASSPGTSGIQETQYF. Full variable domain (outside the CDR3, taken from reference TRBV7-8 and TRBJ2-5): GAGVSQSPRYKVAKRGQDVALRCDPISGHVSLFWYQQALGQGPEFLTYFQNEAQLDKSGLPSDRFFAERPEGSVSTLKIQRTQQEDSAVYLCASSPGTSGIQETQYFGPGTRLLVL.

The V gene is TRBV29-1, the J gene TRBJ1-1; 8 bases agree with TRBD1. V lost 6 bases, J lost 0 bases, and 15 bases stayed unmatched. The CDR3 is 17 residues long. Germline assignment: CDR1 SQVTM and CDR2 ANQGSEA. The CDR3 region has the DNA TGCAGCGTGTTCGCATCAAGACAGGGGAACATGAACACTGAAGCTTTCTTT. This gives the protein CSVFASRQGNMNTEAFF.

As DNA, the CDR3 is TGTGCCAGTAGTAGGTCGATAGCGGGACCAAGCTCCTACAATGAGCAGTTCTTC. This gives the protein CASSRSIAGPSSYNEQFF. The chain employs TRBV19 and TRBJ2-1, with 8 bases identical to TRBD2. The CDR3 contains 18 residues. Germline trimming cut 4 bases from V and 0 bases from J; bases unmatched to any gene: 11. CDR1 LNHDA and CDR2 SQIVND come from the germline V gene (reference sequence).

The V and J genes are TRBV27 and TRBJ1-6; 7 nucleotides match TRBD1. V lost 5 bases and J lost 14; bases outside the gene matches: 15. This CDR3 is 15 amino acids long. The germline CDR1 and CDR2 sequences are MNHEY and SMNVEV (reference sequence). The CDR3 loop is CASSPPGRGIIALHF. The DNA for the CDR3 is TGTGCCAGCAGTCCCCCGGGCAGGGGGATAATAGCCCTCCACTTT.

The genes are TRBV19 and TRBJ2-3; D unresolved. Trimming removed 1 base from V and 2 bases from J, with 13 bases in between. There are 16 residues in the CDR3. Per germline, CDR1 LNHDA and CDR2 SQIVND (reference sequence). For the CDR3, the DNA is TGTGCCAGTAGTATAGGGCGGCAGTCGTCCACAGATACGCAGTATTTT. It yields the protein CASSIGRQSSTDTQYF.

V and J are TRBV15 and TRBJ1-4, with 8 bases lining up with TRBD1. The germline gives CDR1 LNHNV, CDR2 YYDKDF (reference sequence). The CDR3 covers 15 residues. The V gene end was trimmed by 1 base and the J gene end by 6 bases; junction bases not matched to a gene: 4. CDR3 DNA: TGTGCCACCAGCAGAGCAGGGGGCGTCGATGAAAAACTGTTTTTT. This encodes CATSRAGGVDEKLFF.

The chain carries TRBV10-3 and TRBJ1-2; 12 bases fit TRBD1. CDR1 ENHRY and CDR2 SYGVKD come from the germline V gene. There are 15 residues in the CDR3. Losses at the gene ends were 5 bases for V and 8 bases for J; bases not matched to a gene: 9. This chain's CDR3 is CAISQTGTGGRGYTF. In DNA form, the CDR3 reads TGTGCCATCAGTCAAACCGGGACAGGGGGCCGGGGCTACACCTTC.

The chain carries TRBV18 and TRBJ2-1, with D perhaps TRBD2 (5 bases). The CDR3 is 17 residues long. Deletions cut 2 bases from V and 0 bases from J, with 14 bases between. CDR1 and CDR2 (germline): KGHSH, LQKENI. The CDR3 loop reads CASSPVGGSSSYNEQFF. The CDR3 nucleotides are TGTGCCAGCTCACCAGTAGGCGGGTCGAGCTCCTACAATGAGCAGTTCTTC.

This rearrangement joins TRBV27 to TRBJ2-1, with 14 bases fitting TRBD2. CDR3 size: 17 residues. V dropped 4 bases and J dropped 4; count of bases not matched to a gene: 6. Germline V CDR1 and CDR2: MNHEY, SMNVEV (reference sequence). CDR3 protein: CASSYLGTSGRYNEQFF. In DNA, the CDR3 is TGTGCCAGCAGTTACCTCGGGACTAGCGGGAGATACAATGAGCAGTTCTTC.

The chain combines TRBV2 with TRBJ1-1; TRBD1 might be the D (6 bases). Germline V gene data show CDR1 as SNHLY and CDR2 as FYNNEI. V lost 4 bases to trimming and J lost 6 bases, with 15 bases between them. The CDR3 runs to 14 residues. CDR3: CASSGRTGIAEAFF. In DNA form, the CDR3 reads TGTGCCAGCAGTGGTCGTACAGGGATCGCTGAAGCTTTCTTT. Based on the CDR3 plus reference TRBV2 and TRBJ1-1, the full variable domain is EPEVTQTPSHQVTQMGQEVILRCVPISNHLYFYWYRQILGQKVEFLVSFYNNEISEKSEIFDDQFSVERPDGSNFTLKIRSTKLEDSAMYFCASSGRTGIAEAFFGQGTRLTVV.

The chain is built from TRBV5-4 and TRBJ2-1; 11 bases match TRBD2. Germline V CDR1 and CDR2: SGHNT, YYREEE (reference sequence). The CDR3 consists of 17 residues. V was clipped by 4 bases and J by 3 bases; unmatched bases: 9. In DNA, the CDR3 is TGTGCCAGCAGCCCCGTAGCGGGGGGGCTTGACTACAATGAGCAGTTCTTC. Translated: CASSPVAGGLDYNEQFF.

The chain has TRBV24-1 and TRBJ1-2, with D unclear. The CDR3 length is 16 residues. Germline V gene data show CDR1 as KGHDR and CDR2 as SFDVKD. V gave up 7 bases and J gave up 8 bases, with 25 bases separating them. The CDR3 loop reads CATRNFRAGLYWGYTF. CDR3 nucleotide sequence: TGTGCCACCAGGAACTTCCGGGCGGGGTTGTATTGGGGCTACACCTTC.

The DNA for the CDR3 is TGTGCCAGTACTCCTTGGGGCAGGAGGGACACTGAAGCTTTCTTT. Protein sequence: CASTPWGRRDTEAFF. The chain links TRBV19 to TRBJ1-1; possibly TRBD1 for D (5 bases). This CDR3 comprises 15 residues. CDR1 is LNHDA and CDR2 is SQIVND in the germline V gene (reference sequence). Trimming stripped 7 bases from V and 3 bases from J, with 18 bases between.

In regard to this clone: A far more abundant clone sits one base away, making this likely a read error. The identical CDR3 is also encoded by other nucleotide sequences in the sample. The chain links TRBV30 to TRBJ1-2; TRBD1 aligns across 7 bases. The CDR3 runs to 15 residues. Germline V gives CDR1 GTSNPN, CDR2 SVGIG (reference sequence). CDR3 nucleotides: TGTGCGGGGGATCGCGGCAGGGGGGATTCGTATGGCTACACCTTC. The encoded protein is CAGDRGRGDSYGYTF.